This paragraph covers one TCR beta chain sequence. Its antigen is as yet unknown. Libraries were prepared by immunoSEQ multiplex PCR; TCRdb keeps only in-frame clonotypes and omits some of them. The table has approximately 220,000 clones, roughly 91% seen once. This sample was included in a study of T cell responses to AZD1222 COVID-19 vaccine. Points from the study as a whole: The donor cohort was predominantly white British with a female majority, and clonal diversity may have been underestimated. Along spike, vaccine-associated CD4 TCRs were found throughout, with dominance at 160-218 and 743-854.

Per germline, CDR1 SGDLS and CDR2 YYNGEE. CDR3 length equals 17 residues. Trimming stripped 1 base from V and 0 bases from J, with 13 bases between. This specimen consisted of peripheral blood, obtained on day 0 of MenACWY control vaccination. The V gene is TRBV9, the J gene TRBJ1-4; no clear D. This TCR was recovered from an adult in good health. CDR3 residues: CASSVSGRLTTNEKLFF. For the CDR3, the DNA is TGTGCCAGCAGCGTAAGTGGAAGGTTAACAACTAATGAAAAACTGTTTTTT.